A selection of T cell receptor beta chains follows, all from one sample in a study of identical twins. TCRdb reprocessed the 5' RACE reads via MiXCR and lists one record per CDR3 protein. The sample gives 420,000 or so distinct CDR3 sequences, about 18% of which show up once; roughly an eighth is in the top ten. Sequencing input: naive T cells sorted from blood. These receptors were collected from a man aged 50-60 years in good health. Both conserved end residues are part of each CDR3. Each record gives: J gene, V gene, CDR3 protein.

J: TRBJ2-2
V: TRBV5-1
CDR3: CASSLDGRASGELFF

J: TRBJ2-7
V: TRBV2
CDR3: CASRPDSQALEQYF

J: TRBJ2-3
V: TRBV9
CDR3: CASSVATGRDTQYF

J: TRBJ2-7
V: TRBV5-1
CDR3: CASSVQGEVWDEQYF

J: TRBJ2-1
V: TRBV11-2
CDR3: CASSGNRGYGEQFF

J: TRBJ2-3
V: TRBV5-1
CDR3: CASRLQSTDTQYF

J: TRBJ2-2
V: TRBV7-9
CDR3: CASRLQDSNTGELFF

J: TRBJ2-1
V: TRBV3-1
CDR3: CASSQGGLAGVENEQFF

J: TRBJ2-5
V: TRBV5-6
CDR3: CASSLDPRDSLGETQYF

J: TRBJ2-2
V: TRBV29-1
CDR3: CSVRDRNTGELFF

J: TRBJ2-1
V: TRBV6-1
CDR3: CASSELGLAGGPYNEQFF

J: TRBJ1-2
V: TRBV7-2
CDR3: CASSRTGGQGYGYTF

J: TRBJ1-6
V: TRBV6-2/TRBV6-3
CDR3: CASSTDRVSYNSPLHF

J: TRBJ2-3
V: TRBV20-1
CDR3: CSARESPPSGRTDTQYF

J: TRBJ1-1
V: TRBV6-2/TRBV6-3
CDR3: CASSYPLGVAEAFF

J: TRBJ2-7
V: TRBV6-2/TRBV6-3
CDR3: CATWGDGTYEQYF

J: TRBJ2-7
V: TRBV7-9
CDR3: CASSLVYRTGPYEQYF

J: TRBJ2-3
V: TRBV5-1
CDR3: CASSASGLDPKPTDTQYF

J: TRBJ2-1
V: TRBV12-3/TRBV12-4
CDR3: CASSRSGYGYNEQFF

J: TRBJ1-2
V: TRBV27
CDR3: CASSSLPGDRGNYGYTF

J: TRBJ2-7
V: TRBV5-1
CDR3: CASSLEGAHEQYF

J: TRBJ2-7
V: TRBV5-1
CDR3: CASSLTGTGYSYEQYF

J: TRBJ2-1
V: TRBV29-1
CDR3: CSVGQDYNEQFF

J: TRBJ2-2
V: TRBV10-3
CDR3: CAISRTSGGYNANTGELFF

J: TRBJ2-1
V: TRBV3-1
CDR3: CASSRMSETSGRWEQFF

J: TRBJ2-2
V: TRBV3-1
CDR3: CASSQGTSGRWDTGELFF

J: TRBJ2-7
V: TRBV14
CDR3: CASSQEIGGRSEQYF

J: TRBJ2-7
V: TRBV5-1
CDR3: CASSSWGLRNEQYF